This entry describes one TCR beta chain. The clone's antigen remains unknown. Nothing much larger sits one base from this clone, and base qualities are not available. This specimen belongs to a study of shared clonotypes between healthy human individuals (dated by TCRdb to the early 2020s). For context, the study as a whole: Three men and a couple of women, aged 18 to 49 years, made up the cohort. For each donor, CD4 naive and CD4 memory were each given three plates, CD8 naive was given two plates, and CD8 memory was given one plate. Different laboratories and diverse techniques were used to prepare libraries and sequence TCR repertoires, to increase sequencing depth and limit assay-specific biases. Leukapheresis yielded between about 0.9 and 9 billion PBMCs per donor. To estimate repertoire size and how much clonotypes are shared between individuals, the study performed deep sequencing of blood TCR repertoires from a few healthy adults. Study-level results and caveats: Compared with non-shared clonotypes, the clonotypes found in all four sorted-subset donors had higher generation probabilities. The genetic and exposure-history diversity represented was limited by the small number of donors. When a handful of donors were compared, the shared fraction of clonotypes was roughly 4.8% for naive CD4, approximately 3.5% for naive CD8, roughly 2.3% for memory CD4, and 0.4% for memory CD8. Pairwise subsampling led to the expectation that sequencing depth would affect the degree of clonotype sharing among donors. Even with the large sequencing depth, rarefaction of the sorted-subset datasets indicated that sequencing was incomplete. Naive subsets generally had larger estimated clonotype richness than memory subsets did. Only blood was sampled, and tissue TCR repertoires likely differ from those in blood.

Using the deep immunoSEQ assay, multiplex PCR amplified TCR CDR3 regions from genomic DNA. For each cell subset, the extracted genomic DNA was distributed evenly across all wells of several immunoSEQ 96-well plates, and each plate served as one replicate. For sorted subsets, approximately 190 ng genomic DNA, equal to approximately 30,000 T cell genomes, was loaded into each replicate PCR. The purified libraries were quantified using a Qubit 3.0 fluorometer, sized with a Bioanalyzer 2100, and then quantified again using the KAPA Library Quantification kit. Every immunoSEQ 96-well plate was sequenced on a separate single-read 150-cycle Illumina NextSeq 550 flow cell. The study's processing was this. Because the immunoSEQ output held only junctional sequences and lacked quality scores, the filtering could not match the filtering applied to full-length reads. Sequences were annotated with PyIR, a Python wrapper for IgBLAST v1.9, using IMGT germline references to assign V/J genes and CDR3. Any read was removed if the V/J assignment was weak (E-value above 1e-6), the CDR3 was missing, or the read contained stop codons, out-of-frame junctions, or ambiguous translated residues. V3J clonotypes were defined as sequences sharing the same inferred V gene, J gene, and CDR3 amino acid sequence. To compute the percentage overlap between repertoires, the number of shared unique clonotypes was divided by the size of the smaller repertoire. Repertoire richness was assessed with RTK rarefaction, the Chao1 estimator, and Recon v2.1 estimates of unobserved clonotypes. Generation probabilities were computed with OLGA for all TCRbeta clonotypes obtained by the gDNA method from four donors. The immuneACCESS repertoire file appears here via TCRdb, limited to in-frame rearrangements. These files lack a portion of the clones; in checked studies, under half of the deficit traces to unresolved V genes, and the cause of the others is not known. V and J calls and clone size come straight from that table; D and trimming were deduced from the DNA. The sample table records about 2 million clones; roughly 94% of these occur just once. Of the sample, 0.13% is held by the ten largest clones.

CDR1 and CDR2 were assigned from the germline V gene as MNHEY and SVGAGI. Reading from cysteine to phenylalanine, the CDR3 counts 13 amino acids. Left in the record is the CDR3 DNA by itself, 39 bases read in frame from the first base. V is reduced by 6 bases and J by 6 bases, leaving a spacing of 15 bases between them. Donors were healthy HIV-negative adults with no recently reported acute infections or vaccinations. Every donor was a Caucasian adult residing in Nashville, Tennessee, USA. CD4+ T cells were enriched by magnetic negative selection; naive cells were then positively selected on CD45RA, and the negative fraction formed the memory subset. After blood collection by leukapheresis, PBMCs were isolated using Ficoll-Histopaque density gradient centrifugation and then cryopreserved in the vapor phase of liquid nitrogen. Analytical flow cytometry was used to check the purity and quantity of every magnetically sorted T cell population. From each sorted fraction, genomic DNA was isolated and quantified by UV absorbance on a Nanodrop 2000c.

The sequence came from a man aged 18 to 29 in good health. Sequencing was done on a sample of naive CD4+ T cells sorted from blood. In the paper's terms, the cell subset or site label means: CD45RA+ positively selected. This receptor chain uses TRBV6-5 and TRBJ2-7, with the D segment identity uncertain. This receptor has the CDR3 CASRRHPMAEQYF. Read as DNA, the sequence is TGTGCCAGCAGACGACATCCAATGGCCGAGCAGTACTTC.